The clone carrying this T cell receptor (beta chain) was recorded many times. The source of the sample is a study of blood T cell repertoires in COVID-19. Background on the study: T cells, B-cell-depleted T cells, or PBMCs provided the cDNA or gDNA that served as material.

CDR3 length: 15 residues. CDR1 MNHEY and CDR2 SVGEGT come from the germline V gene. Trimming took off 0 bases at V and 6 bases at J, with 12 bases between the two ends. How the authors handled the data: Amplification with reference gene primers provided the estimates of nucleated cell counts. Profiling relied on immunoSEQ multiplex PCR, and the TCRdb table lists in-frame clones only, not all of them. V, J and clone size reflect that table, while D and trimming were determined from the DNA. The table has tens of thousands of clones, 80% seen once. Sample: peripheral blood. The chain is built from TRBV6-2 or TRBV6-3 and TRBJ1-5; perhaps TRBD1 as D (5 bases). The clonotype originates from a human donor in a cohort sampled during active COVID-19. CDR3 protein: CASSYSRGFVQPQHF. CDR3 DNA sequence: TGTGCCAGCAGTTACTCGCGGGGCTTCGTTCAGCCCCAGCATTTT.